Listed below are T cell receptor beta chains from one sample, sequenced in a study of T cell responses to AZD1222 COVID-19 vaccine. TCRdb's table, derived via immunoSEQ multiplex PCR, lists solely in-frame clones and lacks some. The sample yields roughly 140,000 clones, about 87% seen once. The material was peripheral blood, obtained on day 0 of AZD1222 vaccination. The receptors come from an adult in good health. The CDR3 runs from the conserved cysteine through the conserved F or W. The order of the fields is clone size, D gene, V gene, J gene, CDR3 DNA, CDR3 protein. D genes are given only for firm matches. Size is omitted from some rows. Given values are once, few, many or a class for expanded clones.

.	TRBD1	TRBV4-2	TRBJ1-2	TGTGCCAGCAGCCCTTCCGGGACAGGGGTCGCCTATGGCTACACCTTC	CASSPSGTGVAYGYTF
once	.	TRBV2	TRBJ1-5	TGTGCCAGCAACAGGGACCTTTTGGGCGATCAGCCCCAGCATTTT	CASNRDLLGDQPQHF
.	.	TRBV5-4	TRBJ1-6	TGTGCCAGCAGCTTGGGATCGCAGGGGACCATTGGGGGCCTCCACTTT	CASSLGSQGTIGGLHF
.	TRBD2	TRBV5-4	TRBJ2-1	TGTGCCGTATCCGGGACTAGCTATTACAATGAGCAGTTCTTC	CAVSGTSYYNEQFF
.	.	TRBV20-1	TRBJ1-5	TGCAGTGCTAGTGATGGGCAGCCCCAGCATTTT	CSASDGQPQHF
once	.	TRBV20-1	TRBJ1-2	TGCAGTGCAGACGGACACGCAGGCTACACCTTC	CSADGHAGYTF
.	.	TRBV13	TRBJ2-1	TGTGCCAGCAGCCGAGGCGTCGGGGTCTACAATGAGCAGTTCTTC	CASSRGVGVYNEQFF
.	.	TRBV11-3	TRBJ1-5	TGTGCCAGCCCCTTCGGGGGGACGAATCAGCCCCAGCATTTT	CASPFGGTNQPQHF
few	.	TRBV7-3	TRBJ1-1	TGTGCCAGCAGCTTACGGGGGGACACTGAAGCTTTCTTT	CASSLRGDTEAFF
.	.	TRBV10-2	TRBJ1-5	TGCGCCAGCAGTGAACCGGGTTGGGAGCCCCAGCATTTT	CASSEPGWEPQHF
.	.	TRBV29-1	TRBJ1-4	TGCAGCGTTGGCTTACAGGGAATTAATGAAAAACTGTTTTTT	CSVGLQGINEKLFF
.	TRBD2	TRBV7-9	TRBJ2-1	TGTGCCAGCGTAACACAAGTGGTAGCGGGGGGGAATGAGCAGTTCTTC	CASVTQVVAGGNEQFF
.	TRBD1	TRBV6-5	TRBJ1-1	TGTGCCAGCAGACTACCGACAGGGTGGGCTGAAGCTTTCTTT	CASRLPTGWAEAFF
.	TRBD1	TRBV18	TRBJ2-4	TGTGCCAGCTCACCCGGGGACAGAGGGGGCAAAAACATTCAGTACTTC	CASSPGDRGGKNIQYF
.	TRBD1	TRBV28	TRBJ1-1	TGTGCCAGCAGTACAGGGGATGGCACTGAAGCTTTCTTT	CASSTGDGTEAFF
.	.	TRBV18	TRBJ1-1	TGTGCCAGCTCACGGCTGGATAAGGGAAACACTGAAGCTTTCTTT	CASSRLDKGNTEAFF
.	TRBD1	TRBV14	TRBJ1-5	TGTGCCAGCAGCCCTGTACAGGGGATACCCAATCAGCCCCAGCATTTT	CASSPVQGIPNQPQHF
.	TRBD1	TRBV28	TRBJ1-4	TGTGCCAGCAGGACAGGGGGAGGAAAGGGGAAACTGTTTTTT	CASRTGGGKGKLFF
once	TRBD1	TRBV5-6	TRBJ1-5	TGTGCCAGCAGCGCATACAGGGGCTACAATCAGCCCCAGCATTTT	CASSAYRGYNQPQHF
.	TRBD1	TRBV5-1	TRBJ1-2	TGCGCCAGCAGCATCGGGACAGGGGGCATCTATGGCTACACCTTC	CASSIGTGGIYGYTF
.	.	TRBV10-2	TRBJ1-6	TGCGCCAGCATGAACAGAGGGAATTGGGGTGTCAGGGATTCACCCCTCCACTTT	CASMNRGNWGVRDSPLHF
.	.	TRBV5-6	TRBJ1-1	TGTGCCAGCAGCCATCGACCGAACACTGAAGCTTTCTTT	CASSHRPNTEAFF
once	.	TRBV2	TRBJ1-4	TGTGCCAGCAATCTGGCAGCGCAGCCCGCAACTAATGAAAAACTGTTTTTT	CASNLAAQPATNEKLFF
few	.	TRBV7-9	TRBJ2-1	TGTGCCAGCAGCCCGAAGACAAGGCTTGGGAATGAGCAGTTCTTC	CASSPKTRLGNEQFF
once	.	TRBV5-6	TRBJ1-2	TGTGCCAGCAGCCCAGAGTTGAGTTCCTACGGCTACACCTTC	CASSPELSSYGYTF
.	.	TRBV6-5	TRBJ1-1	TGTGCCACAGGGGCCCAAGCGAACACTGAAGCTTTCTTT	CATGAQANTEAFF
.	.	TRBV6-4	TRBJ2-3	TGTGCCAGCAGTGGGGAGGCTTCACACACGCAGTATTTT	CASSGEASHTQYF
.	.	TRBV19	TRBJ1-2	TGTGCCAGATTCACGTTGGATGGCTACACCTTC	CARFTLDGYTF
.	TRBD2	TRBV24-1	TRBJ2-1	TGTGCCACCAGTGTAAGCGGGGGAAGGGGTGAGCAGTTCTTC	CATSVSGGRGEQFF
.	.	TRBV5-1	TRBJ1-5	TGCGCCAGCAGCTTGGAGTCAGGACCTAATCAGCCCCAGCATTTT	CASSLESGPNQPQHF
few	.	TRBV7-9	TRBJ1-2	TGTGCCAGCAGCGCCGGGCCTTACTATGGCTACACCTTC	CASSAGPYYGYTF
once	.	TRBV9	TRBJ2-2	TGTGCCAGCAGCGCTAGACGGCGTCTGACAGATTCGGCCGGGGAGCTGTTTTTT	CASSARRRLTDSAGELFF
.	.	TRBV6-2/TRBV6-3	TRBJ2-2	TGTGCCAGCAGTTACGCTAAAGGCTGGTTAGGCGGGGAGCTGTTTTTT	CASSYAKGWLGGELFF
.	TRBD1	TRBV30	TRBJ1-4	TGTGCCTGGAGCCTCACAGGGGGTGGGAATGAAAAACTGTTTTTT	CAWSLTGGGNEKLFF
.	.	TRBV18	TRBJ2-1	TGTGCCAGCTCACCACCGAACGCGGTGTCGTGGGATGAGCAGTTCTTC	CASSPPNAVSWDEQFF
once	.	TRBV4-2	TRBJ2-1	TGTGCCAGCAGCCCAGAGAGGGGGGACCTCTACAATGAGCAGTTCTTC	CASSPERGDLYNEQFF